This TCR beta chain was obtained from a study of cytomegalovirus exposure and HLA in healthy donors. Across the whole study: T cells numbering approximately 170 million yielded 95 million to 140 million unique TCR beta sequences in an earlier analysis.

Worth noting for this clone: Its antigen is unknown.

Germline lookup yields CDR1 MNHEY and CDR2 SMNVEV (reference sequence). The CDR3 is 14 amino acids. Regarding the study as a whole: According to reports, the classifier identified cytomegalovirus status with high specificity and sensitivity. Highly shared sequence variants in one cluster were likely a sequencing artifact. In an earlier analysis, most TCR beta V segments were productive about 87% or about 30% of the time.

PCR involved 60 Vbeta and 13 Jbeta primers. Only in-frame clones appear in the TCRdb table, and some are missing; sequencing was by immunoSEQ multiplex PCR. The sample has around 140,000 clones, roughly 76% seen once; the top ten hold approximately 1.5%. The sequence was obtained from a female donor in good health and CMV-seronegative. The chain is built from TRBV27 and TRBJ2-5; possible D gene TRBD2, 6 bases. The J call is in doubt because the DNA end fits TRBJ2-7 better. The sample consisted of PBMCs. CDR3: CASSSLATPYEQYF. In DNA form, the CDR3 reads TGTGCCAGCAGTTCGCTAGCGACACCCTACGAGCAGTACTTC.